This T cell receptor beta chain is from a study of cytomegalovirus exposure and HLA in healthy donors. Primers for the PCR totalled 60 Vbeta and 13 Jbeta. The method was immunoSEQ multiplex PCR; TCRdb's version includes in-frame clones alone and lacks a portion of them. The sample yields roughly 200,000 clones, about 82% seen once. The CDR3 is made up of 13 amino acids. V was clipped by 4 bases and J by 5 bases; unmatched bases: 3. Germline CDR1 and CDR2: MDHEN and SYDVKM. This clone was detected once. The origin of this receptor is a man aged 30 to 39 in good health and CMV-seronegative. The sequenced sample was PBMCs. This chain joins TRBV28 and TRBJ2-5; 8 positions match TRBD1. In DNA, the CDR3 is TGTGCCAGCAGTTCAGGGGGCAGCGAGACCCAGTACTTC. Its protein is CASSSGGSETQYF.